Listed here are 30 T cell receptor beta chains from one sample, sequenced in a study of T cells in Graves' hyperthyroidism and ophthalmopathy. Amplification targeted TCR beta CDR3 regions from RNA transcripts. HTBI primers were the set used in a first-round RT-PCR of the TCR CDR3. TCRdb re-derived calls from the multiplex PCR reads in MiXCR, one entry per CDR3 protein. The data contain more than 350,000 distinct CDR3 sequences, 13% to 15% of them singletons. Specimen: blood. All receptors come from a woman between 55 and 75 years old with Graves' ophthalmopathy.

The genes are TRBV9 and TRBJ2-5; 7 nucleotides line up with TRBD2. The CDR3 length is 14 residues. V lost 4 bases and J lost 7; bases outside the gene matches: 10. Germline CDR1 SGDLS, CDR2 YYNGEE. CDR3: CASSPVGGGGTQYF. DNA of the CDR3: TGTGCCAGCAGCCCAGTGGGCGGCGGGGGGACCCAGTACTTC.

This clonotype occurred many times. The chain has TRBV6-1 and TRBJ2-1; TRBD2 is a possible D gene (5 bases). The CDR3 runs 13 residues. V was shortened by 8 bases and J by 6 bases, with 14 bases between the two germline ends. The germline V gene has CDR1 MNHNS and CDR2 SASEGT. As DNA, the CDR3 is TGTGCCAGCGGGCTAGCTTCAAGCAATGAGCAGTTCTTC. It specifies CASGLASSNEQFF.

This clonotype showed up many times. The chain combines TRBV9 with TRBJ2-5, with 7 bases fitting TRBD2. The CDR3 totals 14 residues. Germline V gene data show CDR1 as SGDLS and CDR2 as YYNGEE. V was clipped by 3 bases and J by 2 bases; unmatched bases: 4. Here the CDR3 DNA reads TGTGCCAGCAGCGCGGGGGGACTACAAGAGACCCAGTACTTC. Translation: CASSAGGLQETQYF.

The chain's CDR3 is CASSGGDRAYEQYF. CDR3 sequence (DNA): TGCGCCAGCAGCGGGGGGGACAGAGCCTACGAGCAGTACTTC. The chain uses TRBV5-1 and TRBJ2-7; either TRBD1 or TRBD2 may fit D (7 bases each). The CDR3 is 14 amino acids. V gave up 4 bases and J gave up 2 bases, with 13 bases separating them. The germline V gene has CDR1 SGHRS and CDR2 YFSETQ.

This clonotype was seen ten or more times. One end of the junction varies from germline; a read error may be responsible. The chain combines TRBV28 with TRBJ2-7; 10 nucleotides line up with TRBD2. CDR1 is MDHEN, CDR2 SYDVKM, per germline. The CDR3 length is 14 residues. The CDR3 DNA follows: TGCGCCAGCAGCCCCGGGACTAGCGTCTACGAGCAGTACTTC. Its translation is CASSPGTSVYEQYF.

The chain carries TRBV28 and TRBJ2-2, with TRBD1 matching 7 bases. The trim removed 5 bases at V and 4 bases at J, leaving 13 bases unmatched. The CDR3 loop spans 17 amino acids. Germline CDR1 reads MDHEN; CDR2 reads SYDVKM. The CDR3 DNA reads TGTGCCAGCAGTGGAACCCGACAGGGCGTCGGCACCGGGGAGCTGTTTTTT. Translation gives CASSGTRQGVGTGELFF.

V is TRBV7-2 and J is TRBJ2-6; the match to TRBD2 covers 12 bases. After removal of 3 bases from V and 0 bases from J, the junction contained 6 bases not matched to a gene. CDR1 is SGHTA and CDR2 is FQGNSA in the germline V gene. The CDR3 is 19 amino acids. CDR3 coding DNA: TGTGCCAGCAGCTTCGGACTAGCGGGGCTGACCTCTGGGGCCAACGTCCTGACTTTC. Translated: CASSFGLAGLTSGANVLTF.

This clonotype was counted at least ten times. This chain connects TRBV20-1 to TRBJ2-1; 15 bases are a match to TRBD2. The CDR3 is made up of 15 amino acids. Germline V gene lookup returns CDR1 DFQATT and CDR2 SNEGSKA (reference sequence). The trim removed 3 bases at V and 7 bases at J, leaving 4 bases unmatched. CDR3 DNA: TGCAGTGCTAGCGGACTAGCGGGAGGGCGTAATGAGCAGTTCTTC. Translation gives CSASGLAGGRNEQFF.

V gene TRBV27 combines with J gene TRBJ2-7; D gene unclear. CDR1 and CDR2 (germline): MNHEY, SMNVEV (reference sequence). V dropped 7 bases and J dropped 2 bases, with 6 bases sitting between them. The CDR3 consists of 11 residues. As DNA, the CDR3 is TGTGCCAGCACCCGGCCCTACGAGCAGTACTTC. It codes for CASTRPYEQYF.

This clonotype has ten or more counts. The V gene is TRBV2, the J gene TRBJ2-1; 9 bases match TRBD2. V shed 5 bases and J 2 bases; nucleotides not matched to a gene: 4. The CDR3 contains 15 residues. Germline V gene data show CDR1 as SNHLY and CDR2 as FYNNEI. The CDR3 loop is CASSPRLAAYNEQFF. CDR3 DNA sequence: TGTGCCAGCAGTCCTCGACTAGCGGCCTACAATGAGCAGTTCTTC.

This clonotype was recorded at least ten times. This sequence joins TRBV18 and TRBJ2-7; D is uncertain. CDR3 size: 11 residues. The V gene's germline CDR1 is KGHSH and CDR2 LQKENI. V lost 6 bases and J 7 bases, leaving 10 bases between the germline ends. The CDR3 region has the DNA TGTGCCAGCTCGAGTGATCGAGAGCAGTACTTC. Translation gives CASSSDREQYF.

The rearrangement links TRBV10-2 to TRBJ2-1; D unclear. The CDR3 spans 12 residues. The germline gives CDR1 WSHSY, CDR2 SAAADI. V was shortened by 5 bases and J by 6 bases, with 8 bases between the two germline ends. The chain's CDR3 is CASSPGLNEQFF. The CDR3 coding sequence is TGCGCCAGCAGTCCGGGTCTCAATGAGCAGTTCTTC.

Ten or more counts support this clonotype. The V call is TRBV30, the J call TRBJ1-6, with a possible D match to TRBD1 (5 bases). Trimming removed 2 bases from V and 4 bases from J, with 6 bases in between. Germline V gives CDR1 GTSNPN, CDR2 SVGIG (reference sequence). This CDR3 is 13 amino acids long. As DNA, the CDR3 is TGTGCCTGGAGTTCAGGGTATAATTCACCCCTCCACTTT. Translating gives CAWSSGYNSPLHF.

This clonotype was counted ten times or more. The rearrangement links TRBV20-1 to TRBJ2-7, with 9 bases aligning to TRBD2. Losses at the gene ends were 5 bases for V and 5 bases for J; bases not matched to a gene: 13. The CDR3 spans 15 residues. Germline CDR1 reads DFQATT; CDR2 reads SNEGSKA (reference sequence). The CDR3 loop is CSAGHSGRGSNEQYF. CDR3 in DNA: TGCAGTGCTGGTCATAGCGGGAGAGGGTCTAACGAGCAGTACTTC.

This clonotype has just a few counts. The junction and the germline gene differ at one end; a read error may be behind it. The rearrangement joins TRBV11-2 to TRBJ2-3; the D is unclear. CDR3 length: 14 amino acids. CDR1 and CDR2 from the germline V gene are SGHAT and FQNNGV. CDR3 DNA: TGTGCCAGCGGCTTAGGGTCGGATACAGATACGCAGTATTTT. Translated, it gives CASGLGSDTDTQYF. Full variable domain (rest looked up from reference TRBV11-2 and TRBJ2-3): EAGVAQSPRYKIIEKRQSVAFWCNPISGHATLYWYQQILGQGPKLLIQFQNNGVVDDSQLPKDRFSAERLKGVDSTLKIQPAKLEDSAVYLCASGLGSDTDTQYFGPGTRLTVL.

Turning to this clonotype: A much more abundant neighbour one base away suggests this may be a read error. The CDR3 end shows no conserved phenylalanine or tryptophan, and so a read error is likely. The chain recombines TRBV15 with TRBJ2-1; TRBD2 agrees at 7 bases. The germline V gene has CDR1 LNHNV and CDR2 YYDKDF (reference sequence). This CDR3 region has 16 residues. With 3 bases clipped from V and 3 bases from J, the junction kept 8 bases outside the gene matches. The CDR3 is CATSRAPGGLYNEQFL. As DNA, the CDR3 is TGTGCCACCAGCAGGGCCCCGGGAGGACTCTACAATGAGCAGTTCCTC.

This clonotype was observed many times. V usage is TRBV3-1 and J usage is TRBJ2-1; 9 bases align to TRBD2. The junction had 4 bases not matched to a gene; V was cut back by 1 base and J by 9 bases. Germline CDR1 and CDR2: LGHDT and YNNKEL (reference sequence). The CDR3 contains 14 residues. The DNA of the CDR3 is TGTGCCAGCAGCCAAGGGGCGGGAGGGCGTGAGCAGTTCTTC. Protein: CASSQGAGGREQFF.

This sequence joins TRBV6-1 and TRBJ2-1; TRBD1 matches at 7 bases. Germline V gene sequence: CDR1 MNHNS, CDR2 SASEGT. The CDR3 extends over 14 amino acids. The J segment lost 6 bases and the V segment lost 6 bases, leaving 8 bases of the junction unmatched. CDR3 bases: TGTGCCAGCAGACTCCACAGGGGAACCAATGAGCAGTTCTTC. As protein: CASRLHRGTNEQFF.

The chain links TRBV15 to TRBJ1-5; TRBD1 agrees at 11 bases. V lost 5 bases and J lost 6; bases outside the gene matches: 6. The CDR3 runs 15 residues. CDR1 LNHNV and CDR2 YYDKDF come from the germline V gene (reference sequence). The CDR3, as DNA: TGTGCCACCAGCCCGGACAGGGGGCCGGGTCAGCCCCAGCATTTT. This sequence encodes CATSPDRGPGQPQHF.

This chain connects TRBV20-1 to TRBJ2-3; the match to TRBD2 covers 10 bases. The CDR3 contains 15 residues. Germline V CDR1 and CDR2: DFQATT, SNEGSKA (reference sequence). V was clipped by 4 bases and J by 4 bases; unmatched bases: 8. CDR3 nucleotides: TGCAGTGCTAATAGCGGGAGGAGCGAGCCAGATACGCAGTATTTT. It is translated as CSANSGRSEPDTQYF.

This clonotype was detected a few times. The genes are TRBV6-1 and TRBJ2-7; unclear D gene. V was pared by 6 bases and J by 4 bases, with 10 bases between. The CDR3 extends over 12 amino acids. CDR1 MNHNS and CDR2 SASEGT come from the germline V gene. The CDR3 sequence is CASRPKWYEQYF. The CDR3 DNA reads as TGTGCCAGCAGACCGAAGTGGTACGAGCAGTACTTC.

This clonotype was seen at least ten times. V is TRBV27 and J is TRBJ2-2; 7 nucleotides align to TRBD1. In germline, CDR1 is MNHEY, CDR2 SMNVEV (reference sequence). V lost 8 bases to trimming and J lost 0 bases; unmatched junction nucleotides: 3. CDR3 size: 14 residues. The CDR3 spells CASARGSNTGELFF. DNA of the CDR3: TGTGCCAGCGCCAGGGGGTCGAACACCGGGGAGCTGTTTTTT.

The rearrangement joins TRBV29-1 to TRBJ1-2; D is possibly TRBD1 (6 bases). With 0 bases removed from V and 4 bases from J, the gap between germline ends came to 18 bases. The CDR3 covers 16 residues. Germline assignment: CDR1 SQVTM and CDR2 ANQGSEA. CDR3 sequence (DNA): TGCAGCGTTGAAGACCCTCGGCAGGGGTTCGTCTATGGCTACACCTTC. Amino acid sequence: CSVEDPRQGFVYGYTF.

V and J are TRBV29-1 and TRBJ2-7; weak D call: TRBD2 (5 bases). Trimming removed 7 bases at V and 4 bases at J, with 11 bases between. Germline CDR1 is SQVTM and CDR2 is ANQGSEA. The CDR3 runs 11 residues. The CDR3, as DNA: TGCAGCGCGGGATCCGAATACGAGCAGTACTTC. It specifies CSAGSEYEQYF.

There are many counts of this clonotype. The V gene is TRBV7-8, the J gene TRBJ2-3, with D hard to call. From germline, CDR1 is SGHVS and CDR2 FQNEAQ. The CDR3 has 15 residues. Trimming cost V 5 bases and J 5 bases, with 17 bases left between them. The CDR3 region has the DNA TGTGCCAGCAGCCCCCGGGCCGTTGTTGGAGATACGCAGTATTTT. Its translation is CASSPRAVVGDTQYF.

This clonotype was counted ten times or more. V gene TRBV7-2 combines with J gene TRBJ2-5, with unresolved D. This CDR3 comprises 14 residues. Germline V gene sequence: CDR1 SGHTA, CDR2 FQGNSA. Trimming removed 5 bases at V and 1 base at J, with 11 bases between. The CDR3, as DNA: TGTGCCAGCAGCCCCCGGACCATCCAAGAGACCCAGTACTTC. Its protein product is CASSPRTIQETQYF.

This clonotype was picked up a small number of times. CDR3 nucleotides: TGTGCCAGCGGAATAGGGACAGTGCGGACCGGGGAGCTGTTTTTT. Encoded protein: CASGIGTVRTGELFF. V usage is TRBV6-1 and J usage is TRBJ2-2; 7 bases map to TRBD1. CDR3 length: 15 amino acids. The ends lost 8 bases at V and 5 bases at J; junction bases unmatched: 11. Germline CDR1 is MNHNS and CDR2 is SASEGT.

The table lists this clonotype with many counts. The chain uses TRBV4-1 and TRBJ1-3; D is uncertain. Trimming pared 0 bases from V and 0 bases from J, leaving 9 bases between. The CDR3 length is 16 residues. Per the germline V gene, CDR1 is MGHRA and CDR2 is YSYEKL. The chain's CDR3 is CASSQDVTVSGNTIYF. CDR3 in DNA: TGCGCCAGCAGCCAAGATGTTACGGTCTCTGGAAACACCATATATTTT.

As to this clonotype: This may be a read error, as it is one base from a much larger clone. The V gene is TRBV6-1, the J gene TRBJ2-5; 8 bases fit TRBD2. Germline V gene data show CDR1 as MNHNS and CDR2 as SASEGT. The trim removed 6 bases at V and 4 bases at J, leaving 16 bases unmatched. The CDR3 sequence is 17 residues long. The CDR3 nucleotides read TGTGCCAGCAGACCCCTCGGGACTAGATCGGTTCGAGAGACCCAGTACTTC. It translates to CASRPLGTRSVRETQYF.

This clonotype was recorded at least ten times. This chain uses TRBV7-3 with TRBJ2-1, with D maybe TRBD2 (6 bases). V gave up 5 bases and J gave up 5 bases, with 16 bases separating them. The CDR3 runs to 15 residues. Germline V gene sequence: CDR1 SGHTA, CDR2 FQGTGA. CDR3 DNA: TGTGCCAGCAGCCCAATGCTTGGAGGGGACAATGAGCAGTTCTTC. This gives the protein CASSPMLGGDNEQFF.